A selection of T cell receptor beta chains follows, all from one sample in a study of T cell responses to AZD1222 COVID-19 vaccine. The table came from immunoSEQ multiplex PCR; TCRdb's copy has only in-frame clones and leaves some out. The table has 100,000 to 150,000 clones, 65% to 90% seen once; the top ten hold approximately 8%. Here the sequenced sample was peripheral blood, taken 28 days after the second dose of the MenACWY control vaccine. The receptors were gathered from an adult who received the MenACWY meningococcal vaccine as a control. Each CDR3 is given with its conserved first and last residue. The order of the fields is V gene, clone size, J gene, D gene, CDR3 DNA, CDR3 protein. D genes are given only for firm matches. Size is stated for part of the rows, as once, few or many counts, or as a class when the clone is expanded.

v_gene: TRBV6-2/TRBV6-3
abundance: -
j_gene: TRBJ2-7
d_gene: TRBD2
CDR3nt: TGTGCCAGCAGTTACGTCCTAGCGGGAGGTTTTTTATACGAGCAGTACTTC
CDR3aa: CASSYVLAGGFLYEQYF

v_gene: TRBV28
abundance: -
j_gene: TRBJ2-1
d_gene: TRBD2
CDR3nt: TGTGCCAGCAGACTAGCGGGAGAGGTCAATGAGCAGTTCTTC
CDR3aa: CASRLAGEVNEQFF

v_gene: TRBV28
abundance: -
j_gene: TRBJ1-6
d_gene: -
CDR3nt: TGTGCCAGCAGTCCCCCGGGGTTGGCCCTCCACTTT
CDR3aa: CASSPPGLALHF

v_gene: TRBV24-1
abundance: -
j_gene: TRBJ2-7
d_gene: -
CDR3nt: TGTGCCACCAGTGATCAGAACAGGGGCGGGGTGGACGAGCAGTACTTC
CDR3aa: CATSDQNRGGVDEQYF

v_gene: TRBV7-9
abundance: -
j_gene: TRBJ1-1
d_gene: -
CDR3nt: TGTGCCAGCAGCCTTCAGGACGGGGGAGGGACTGAAGCTTTCTTT
CDR3aa: CASSLQDGGGTEAFF

v_gene: TRBV6-2/TRBV6-3
abundance: -
j_gene: TRBJ2-3
d_gene: -
CDR3nt: TGTGCCAGCAGTTACTCCTCTACCCGACCGAGCACAGATACGCAGTATTTT
CDR3aa: CASSYSSTRPSTDTQYF

v_gene: TRBV5-4
abundance: -
j_gene: TRBJ1-2
d_gene: -
CDR3nt: TGTGCCAGCAGCTGGGGGGCTAACTATGGCTACACCTTC
CDR3aa: CASSWGANYGYTF

v_gene: TRBV11-1
abundance: once
j_gene: TRBJ1-4
d_gene: -
CDR3nt: TGTGCCAGCAGCCCGTTCTCAACTAATGAAAAACTGTTTTTT
CDR3aa: CASSPFSTNEKLFF

v_gene: TRBV7-2
abundance: -
j_gene: TRBJ1-5
d_gene: -
CDR3nt: TGTGCCAGCAGCTCTAGACGGGATCAGCCCCAGCATTTT
CDR3aa: CASSSRRDQPQHF

v_gene: TRBV2
abundance: -
j_gene: TRBJ2-3
d_gene: -
CDR3nt: TGTGCCAGCAAGGCGTCAGATACGCAGTATTTT
CDR3aa: CASKASDTQYF

v_gene: TRBV12-3/TRBV12-4
abundance: -
j_gene: TRBJ1-5
d_gene: -
CDR3nt: TGTGCCAGCACCACGAAAACCAATCAGCCCCAGCATTTT
CDR3aa: CASTTKTNQPQHF

v_gene: TRBV7-2
abundance: -
j_gene: TRBJ1-1
d_gene: -
CDR3nt: TGTGCCAGCAGCTTAGATAGGGGGAACACTGAAGCTTTCTTT
CDR3aa: CASSLDRGNTEAFF

v_gene: TRBV5-1
abundance: -
j_gene: TRBJ1-6
d_gene: TRBD1
CDR3nt: TGCGCCAGCAGCTTGGAGGGCAGGGGGACTTCACCCCTCCACTTT
CDR3aa: CASSLEGRGTSPLHF

v_gene: TRBV2
abundance: -
j_gene: TRBJ1-4
d_gene: TRBD1
CDR3nt: TGTGCTACCAGAGTAGGGGGCGGTGAAAAACTGTTTTTT
CDR3aa: CATRVGGGEKLFF

v_gene: TRBV12-5
abundance: -
j_gene: TRBJ2-3
d_gene: -
CDR3nt: TGTGCTAGTGGTTTGTGGACTAGCACAGATACGCAGTATTTT
CDR3aa: CASGLWTSTDTQYF

v_gene: TRBV28
abundance: once
j_gene: TRBJ2-3
d_gene: TRBD1
CDR3nt: TGTGCCAGCAGCCCTACAGGGGTGGGCACAGATACGCAGTATTTT
CDR3aa: CASSPTGVGTDTQYF

v_gene: TRBV7-2
abundance: -
j_gene: TRBJ1-3
d_gene: TRBD1
CDR3nt: TGTGCCAGCAGCCCTAGGTCAGACAGGGCCGCAAACACCATATATTTT
CDR3aa: CASSPRSDRAANTIYF

v_gene: TRBV6-2/TRBV6-3
abundance: -
j_gene: TRBJ2-4
d_gene: -
CDR3nt: TGTGCCAGCAGTTACGGAGGGGAGAGAAAAAACATTCAGTACTTC
CDR3aa: CASSYGGERKNIQYF

v_gene: TRBV19
abundance: -
j_gene: TRBJ1-5
d_gene: -
CDR3nt: TGTGCCAGTAAAGGTCCGACAGTGACCAATCAGCCCCAGCATTTT
CDR3aa: CASKGPTVTNQPQHF

v_gene: TRBV3-1/TRBV3-2
abundance: -
j_gene: TRBJ1-2
d_gene: -
CDR3nt: TGTGCCAGCAGCCAAGTGAATGGGGGTGGCTACACCTTC
CDR3aa: CASSQVNGGGYTF

v_gene: TRBV20-1
abundance: -
j_gene: TRBJ1-1
d_gene: -
CDR3nt: TGCAGTGCCGTGGGGGACACTGAAGCTTTCTTT
CDR3aa: CSAVGDTEAFF

v_gene: TRBV6-2/TRBV6-3
abundance: -
j_gene: TRBJ1-2
d_gene: -
CDR3nt: TGTGCCAGCAGTTATCTCACAGGGTATGGGAGCTATGGCTACACCTTC
CDR3aa: CASSYLTGYGSYGYTF

v_gene: TRBV7-6
abundance: -
j_gene: TRBJ1-2
d_gene: TRBD1
CDR3nt: TGTGCCAGCAGCATCGAACAGGGGGCGAACTATGGCTACACCTTC
CDR3aa: CASSIEQGANYGYTF

v_gene: TRBV10-1
abundance: -
j_gene: TRBJ1-5
d_gene: -
CDR3nt: TGCGCCAGCAGTGAGTCGGAACAGGGGCCCCAGCATTTT
CDR3aa: CASSESEQGPQHF

v_gene: TRBV5-1
abundance: once
j_gene: TRBJ2-5
d_gene: TRBD2
CDR3nt: TGCGCCAGCAGCTTGGATCCAGCGGGGAAACAAGAGACCCAGTACTTC
CDR3aa: CASSLDPAGKQETQYF

v_gene: TRBV2
abundance: -
j_gene: TRBJ1-1
d_gene: -
CDR3nt: TGTGCCAGCACCACTGAGGGTGGTAGGACTGAAGCTTTCTTT
CDR3aa: CASTTEGGRTEAFF

v_gene: TRBV5-1
abundance: -
j_gene: TRBJ1-3
d_gene: -
CDR3nt: TGCGCCAGCAGCCCCTCCGGCGCTGGAAACACCATATATTTT
CDR3aa: CASSPSGAGNTIYF

v_gene: TRBV7-9
abundance: -
j_gene: TRBJ1-2
d_gene: -
CDR3nt: TGTGCCAGCAGCTTGGACGGGAGTGTCTACACCTTC
CDR3aa: CASSLDGSVYTF

v_gene: TRBV10-3
abundance: -
j_gene: TRBJ2-6
d_gene: -
CDR3nt: TGTGCCATCAGTGAGTTTGGACAGTCTTCATCGGGGGCCAACGTCCTGACTTTC
CDR3aa: CAISEFGQSSSGANVLTF

v_gene: TRBV13
abundance: -
j_gene: TRBJ2-3
d_gene: -
CDR3nt: TGTGCCAGCAGCTTAAGTGAGGTCGCTAGCACAGATACGCAGTATTTT
CDR3aa: CASSLSEVASTDTQYF

v_gene: TRBV6-5
abundance: once
j_gene: TRBJ1-4
d_gene: TRBD1
CDR3nt: TGTGCCAGCAGCCTCGCAGGGGGCTGGGATGAAAAACTGTTTTTT
CDR3aa: CASSLAGGWDEKLFF

v_gene: TRBV6-4
abundance: many
j_gene: TRBJ1-1
d_gene: TRBD1
CDR3nt: TGTGCCAGCAGTGCCGGGACAGGGCATAGTTATGAAGCTTTCTTT
CDR3aa: CASSAGTGHSYEAFF

v_gene: TRBV29-1
abundance: -
j_gene: TRBJ2-5
d_gene: -
CDR3nt: TGCAGCGTAACCCCGGGGGGACAGCAAGAGACCCAGTACTTC
CDR3aa: CSVTPGGQQETQYF

v_gene: TRBV5-6
abundance: few
j_gene: TRBJ1-1
d_gene: -
CDR3nt: TGTGCCAGCAGCTTGGGTTTGACTGTGCGAACTGAAGCTTTCTTT
CDR3aa: CASSLGLTVRTEAFF

v_gene: TRBV12-3/TRBV12-4
abundance: once
j_gene: TRBJ1-2
d_gene: -
CDR3nt: TGTGCCAGCAGTTTAGGGGGGTGGGGCTACACCTTC
CDR3aa: CASSLGGWGYTF

v_gene: TRBV9
abundance: -
j_gene: TRBJ1-2
d_gene: -
CDR3nt: TGTGCCAGCAGCGATCCAGGGGCTACTAACTATGGCTACACCTTC
CDR3aa: CASSDPGATNYGYTF

v_gene: TRBV28
abundance: -
j_gene: TRBJ1-2
d_gene: -
CDR3nt: TGTGCCAGCACAACGTCCCAGGGTCCCTACACCTTC
CDR3aa: CASTTSQGPYTF

v_gene: TRBV7-2
abundance: once
j_gene: TRBJ2-7
d_gene: -
CDR3nt: TGTGCCAGCAGCTTAGACCGGGACAAGGAGCAGTACTTC
CDR3aa: CASSLDRDKEQYF

v_gene: TRBV7-9
abundance: -
j_gene: TRBJ1-2
d_gene: TRBD1
CDR3nt: TGTGCCAGCAGCTTACAGGGGGCCTATGGCTACACCTTC
CDR3aa: CASSLQGAYGYTF

v_gene: TRBV18
abundance: -
j_gene: TRBJ2-1
d_gene: -
CDR3nt: TGTGCCAGCTCAGGGCAGGGGATCGATGAGCAGTTCTTC
CDR3aa: CASSGQGIDEQFF

v_gene: TRBV19
abundance: once
j_gene: TRBJ2-2
d_gene: -
CDR3nt: TGTGCCAGTAGTACCGACCTGGGCGGGGAGCTGTTTTTT
CDR3aa: CASSTDLGGELFF

v_gene: TRBV27
abundance: few
j_gene: TRBJ2-2
d_gene: TRBD2
CDR3nt: TGTGCCAGCAGTCTCCGAACGGTTACCGGGACTAGGAGAGCCGGGGAGCTGTTTTTT
CDR3aa: CASSLRTVTGTRRAGELFF

v_gene: TRBV18
abundance: -
j_gene: TRBJ2-1
d_gene: TRBD2
CDR3nt: TGTGCCAGCTCTCCGTCCCTAGCGGGGGTAAATGAGCAGTTCTTC
CDR3aa: CASSPSLAGVNEQFF

v_gene: TRBV3-1/TRBV3-2
abundance: -
j_gene: TRBJ1-4
d_gene: -
CDR3nt: TGTGCCAGTAAAAGGACGGTTAATGAAAAACTGTTTTTT
CDR3aa: CASKRTVNEKLFF

v_gene: TRBV9
abundance: -
j_gene: TRBJ2-2
d_gene: -
CDR3nt: TGTGCCAGCAGTGAGGGGGGTTACACCGGGGAGCTGTTTTTT
CDR3aa: CASSEGGYTGELFF

v_gene: TRBV18
abundance: -
j_gene: TRBJ1-1
d_gene: TRBD1
CDR3nt: TGTGCCAGCTCACCACGGACAGGGGAATTGAACACTGAAGCTTTCTTT
CDR3aa: CASSPRTGELNTEAFF

v_gene: TRBV18
abundance: -
j_gene: TRBJ2-2
d_gene: -
CDR3nt: TGTGCCAGCTCACCCCTTCCCGTGGGGAGTTACGGGGAGCTGTTTTTT
CDR3aa: CASSPLPVGSYGELFF

v_gene: TRBV18
abundance: -
j_gene: TRBJ2-6
d_gene: TRBD1
CDR3nt: TGTGCCAGCTCCCTAAGGGGACAGGGCCTCTCTGGGGCCAACGTCCTGACTTTC
CDR3aa: CASSLRGQGLSGANVLTF

v_gene: TRBV28
abundance: -
j_gene: TRBJ2-1
d_gene: TRBD2
CDR3nt: TGTGCCAGCAGTTTGCCTAGCGGGGGGGCGAATGAGCAGTTCTTC
CDR3aa: CASSLPSGGANEQFF

v_gene: TRBV6-5
abundance: -
j_gene: TRBJ1-2
d_gene: -
CDR3nt: TGTGCCAGCAGACGAGGGAATGGCTACACCTTC
CDR3aa: CASRRGNGYTF

v_gene: TRBV29-1
abundance: -
j_gene: TRBJ2-7
d_gene: -
CDR3nt: TGCAGCGTTGATGGGCAGTCCCTTACGGAGCAGTACTTC
CDR3aa: CSVDGQSLTEQYF

v_gene: TRBV28
abundance: -
j_gene: TRBJ1-2
d_gene: TRBD1
CDR3nt: TGTGCCAGCAGCCCAGGGGGACAGGGTTTGGGCGGCTACACCTTC
CDR3aa: CASSPGGQGLGGYTF

v_gene: TRBV5-4
abundance: -
j_gene: TRBJ2-5
d_gene: -
CDR3nt: TGTGCCAGCAGAGAGATGGAGGTCATCCAAGAGACCCAGTACTTC
CDR3aa: CASREMEVIQETQYF